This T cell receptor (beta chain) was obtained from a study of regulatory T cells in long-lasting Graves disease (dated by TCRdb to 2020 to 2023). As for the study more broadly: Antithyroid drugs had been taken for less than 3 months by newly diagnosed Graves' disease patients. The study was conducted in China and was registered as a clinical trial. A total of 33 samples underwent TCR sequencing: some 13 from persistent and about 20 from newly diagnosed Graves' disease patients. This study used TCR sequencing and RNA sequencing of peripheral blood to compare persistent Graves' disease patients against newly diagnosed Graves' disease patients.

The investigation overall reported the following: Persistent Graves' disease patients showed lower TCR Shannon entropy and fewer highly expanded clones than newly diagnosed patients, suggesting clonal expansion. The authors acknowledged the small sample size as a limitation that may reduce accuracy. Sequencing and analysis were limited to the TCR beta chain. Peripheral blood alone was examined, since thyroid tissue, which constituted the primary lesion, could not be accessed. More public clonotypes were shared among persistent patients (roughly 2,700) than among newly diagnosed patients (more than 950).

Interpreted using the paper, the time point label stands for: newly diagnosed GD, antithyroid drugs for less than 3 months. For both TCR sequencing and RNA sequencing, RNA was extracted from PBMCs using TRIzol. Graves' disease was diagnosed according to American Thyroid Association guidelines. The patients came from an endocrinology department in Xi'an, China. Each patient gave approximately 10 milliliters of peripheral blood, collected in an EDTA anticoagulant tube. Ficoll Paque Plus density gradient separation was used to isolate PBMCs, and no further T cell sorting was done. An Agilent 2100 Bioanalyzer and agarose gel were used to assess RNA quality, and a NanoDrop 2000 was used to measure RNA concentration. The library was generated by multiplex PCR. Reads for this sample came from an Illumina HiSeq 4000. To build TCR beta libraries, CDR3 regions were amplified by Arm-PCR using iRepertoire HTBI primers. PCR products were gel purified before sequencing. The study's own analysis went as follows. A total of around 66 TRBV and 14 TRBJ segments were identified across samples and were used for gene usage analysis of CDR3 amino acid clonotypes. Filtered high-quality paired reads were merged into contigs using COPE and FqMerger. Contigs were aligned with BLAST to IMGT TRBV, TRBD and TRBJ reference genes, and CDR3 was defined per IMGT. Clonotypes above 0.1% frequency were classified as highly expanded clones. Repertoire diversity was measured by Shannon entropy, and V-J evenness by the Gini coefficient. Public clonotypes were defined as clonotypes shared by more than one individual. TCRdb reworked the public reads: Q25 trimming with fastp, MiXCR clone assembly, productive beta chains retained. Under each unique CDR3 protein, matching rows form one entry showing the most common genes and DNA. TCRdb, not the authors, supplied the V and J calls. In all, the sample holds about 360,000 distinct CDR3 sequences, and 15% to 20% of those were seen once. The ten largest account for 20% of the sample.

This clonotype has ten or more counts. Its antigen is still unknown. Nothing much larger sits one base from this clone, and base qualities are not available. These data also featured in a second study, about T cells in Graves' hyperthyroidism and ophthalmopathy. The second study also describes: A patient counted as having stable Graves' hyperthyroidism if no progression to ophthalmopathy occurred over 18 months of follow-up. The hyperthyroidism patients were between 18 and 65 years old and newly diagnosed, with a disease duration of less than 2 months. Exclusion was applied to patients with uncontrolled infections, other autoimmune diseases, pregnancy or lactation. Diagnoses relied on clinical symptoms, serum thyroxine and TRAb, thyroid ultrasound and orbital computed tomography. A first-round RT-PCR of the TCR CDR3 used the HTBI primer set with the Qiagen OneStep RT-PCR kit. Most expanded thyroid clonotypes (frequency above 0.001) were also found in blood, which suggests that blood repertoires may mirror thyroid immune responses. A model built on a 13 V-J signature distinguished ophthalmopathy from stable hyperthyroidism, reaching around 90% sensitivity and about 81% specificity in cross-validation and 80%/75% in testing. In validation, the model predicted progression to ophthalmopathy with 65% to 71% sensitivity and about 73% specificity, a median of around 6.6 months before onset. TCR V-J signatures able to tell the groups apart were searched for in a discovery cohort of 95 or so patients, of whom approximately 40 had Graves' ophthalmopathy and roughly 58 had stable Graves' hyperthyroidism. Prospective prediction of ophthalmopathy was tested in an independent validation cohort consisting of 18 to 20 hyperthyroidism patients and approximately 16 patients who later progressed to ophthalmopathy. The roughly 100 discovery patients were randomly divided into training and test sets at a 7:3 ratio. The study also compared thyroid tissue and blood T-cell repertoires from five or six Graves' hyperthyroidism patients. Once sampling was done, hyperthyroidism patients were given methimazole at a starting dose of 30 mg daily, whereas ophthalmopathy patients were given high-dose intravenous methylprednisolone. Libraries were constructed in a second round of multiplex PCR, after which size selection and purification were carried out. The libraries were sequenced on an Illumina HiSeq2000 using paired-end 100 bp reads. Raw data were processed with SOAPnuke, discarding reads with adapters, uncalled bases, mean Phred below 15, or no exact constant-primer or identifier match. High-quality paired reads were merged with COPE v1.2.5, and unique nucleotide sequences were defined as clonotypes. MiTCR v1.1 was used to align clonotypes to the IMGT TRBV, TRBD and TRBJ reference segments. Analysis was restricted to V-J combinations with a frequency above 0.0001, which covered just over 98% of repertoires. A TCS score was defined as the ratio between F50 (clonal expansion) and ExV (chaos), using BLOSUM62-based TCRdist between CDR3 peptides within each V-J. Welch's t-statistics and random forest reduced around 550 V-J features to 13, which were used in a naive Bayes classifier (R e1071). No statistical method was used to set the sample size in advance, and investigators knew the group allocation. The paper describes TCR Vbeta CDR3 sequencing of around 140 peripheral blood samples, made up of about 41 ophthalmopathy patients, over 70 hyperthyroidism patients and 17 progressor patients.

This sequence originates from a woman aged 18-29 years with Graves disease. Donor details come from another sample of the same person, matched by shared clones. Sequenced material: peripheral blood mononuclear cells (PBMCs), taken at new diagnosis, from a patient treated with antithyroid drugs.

The CDR3 is CASSGRGDYNEQFF. The DNA is as follows: TGTGCCAGTAGTGGGCGTGGGGATTACAATGAGCAGTTCTTC. The chain joins TRBV19 to TRBJ2-1, with an unclear D gene assignment. In the germline V gene (reference sequence), CDR1 corresponds to LNHDA and CDR2 to SQIVND. V sheds 5 bases and J sheds 4 bases, leaving 12 bases between their ends. Reading from cysteine to phenylalanine, the CDR3 counts 14 amino acids. Left in the record is the CDR3 DNA by itself, 42 bases read in frame from the first base.